This TCR beta chain is from a study of identical twins. Template switching introduced a universal primer site, and the cDNA bore unique molecular identifiers. A single record per CDR3 protein comes from TCRdb applying MiXCR to the 5' RACE reads. The sample has some 570,000 distinct CDR3 sequences, around 24% seen once. J lost 1 base, V lost 4 bases, and 7 bases had no gene match. The germline V gene encodes CDR1 SGHTA and CDR2 FQGNSA. This CDR3 is built from 17 residues. These records were also assigned to another study, of yellow fever vaccine responses in identical twins.

The receptor was isolated from a woman under 30 in good health. Specimen: CD4+ T cells sorted from blood. The chain employs TRBV7-2 and TRBJ2-6; the match to TRBD1 covers 7 bases. The CDR3 coding sequence is TGTGCCAGCAGCTCCCGACAGGGTGTGTCTGGGGCCAACGTCCTGACTTTC. This encodes CASSSRQGVSGANVLTF.